This record looks at one TCR beta chain sequence and its context. Its antigen is unidentified. The data were obtained in a study of cytomegalovirus exposure and HLA in healthy donors. Study conclusions and caveats: Certain indistinguishable V segments, among them TRBV6-2 and TRBV6-3, were excluded.

Both 60 Vbeta primers and 13 Jbeta primers went into the PCR. Generated by immunoSEQ multiplex PCR, the TCRdb table keeps only in-frame clones and is missing some. Of hundreds of thousands of clones listed, just over 75% are singletons. This CDR3 has 14 residues. V dropped 7 bases and J dropped 0 bases, with 10 bases sitting between them. Per the germline V gene, CDR1 is SEHNR and CDR2 is FQNEAQ (reference sequence). Sequences were obtained from PBMCs. The TCR comes from a woman aged 60-75 years in good health and CMV-seropositive. The chain joins TRBV7-9 to TRBJ2-1, with a weak D call TRBD1 (6 bases). Here the CDR3 reads CASTEGDSYNEQFF. The DNA for the CDR3 is TGTGCCAGCACAGAGGGGGACTCCTACAATGAGCAGTTCTTC.